This T cell receptor beta chain was captured by sequencing in a study of cytomegalovirus exposure and HLA in healthy donors. The V gene's germline CDR1 is SQVTM and CDR2 ANQGSEA. This CDR3 comprises 11 residues. With 4 bases removed from V and 2 bases from J, the gap between germline ends came to 5 bases. The table came from immunoSEQ multiplex PCR; TCRdb's copy has only in-frame clones and leaves some out. Among 150,000 to 200,000 clones listed, about 83% were seen once. Sequencing was done on a sample of PBMCs. The chain joins TRBV29-1 to TRBJ1-2, with D unclear. This TCR came from a woman in her thirties in good health and CMV-seronegative. The CDR3 region has the DNA TGCAGCGTTGGCACAAACTATGGCTACACCTTC. Translation: CSVGTNYGYTF.